The 9 T cell receptor beta chains in this list originate from one sample, sequenced in a study of blood T cell repertoires in COVID-19. The data were produced by immunoSEQ multiplex PCR, yet TCRdb's version contains in-frame clones alone and is incomplete. The table lists some 170,000 clones, just under 90% of them singletons, with under 15% in the top ten. What was sequenced was peripheral blood. These receptors all stem from a woman in her 70s with COVID-19, enrolled during active disease.

The J gene is TRBJ1-1, the V gene TRBV18; 7 bases match TRBD1. V dropped 6 bases and J dropped 1; count of bases not matched to a gene: 5. This CDR3 spans 14 amino acids. Looked up from germline, CDR1 is KGHSH and CDR2 is LQKENI. This CDR3 is CASSFGTENTEAFF. The DNA of the CDR3 is TGTGCCAGCTCCTTCGGGACAGAGAACACTGAAGCTTTCTTT.

This clone was observed once. CDR3 DNA sequence: TGTGCCTGGAGTTCATCCGGGACAGGACTCTTATACTTC. Translating gives CAWSSSGTGLLYF. The chain links TRBV30 to TRBJ2-7; the match to TRBD1 covers 8 bases. The CDR3 is 13 residues long. The V gene's germline CDR1 is GTSNPN and CDR2 SVGIG (reference sequence). V was clipped by 2 bases and J by 13 bases; unmatched bases: 13. Supplemented by reference TRBV30 and TRBJ2-7, the full variable domain reads SQTIHQWPATLVQPVGSPLSLECTVEGTSNPNLYWYRQAAGRGLQLLFYSVGIGQISSEVPQNLSASRPQDRQFILSSKKLLLSDSGFYLCAWSSSGTGLLYFGPGTRLTVT.

The rearrangement joins TRBV12-3 or TRBV12-4 to TRBJ2-7, with a tentative D call TRBD2 (6 bases). V lost 8 bases and J lost 6, with 14 bases in between. The CDR3 contains 12 residues. The CDR3 coding sequence is TGTGCCAGCTCTGTAGGGGAGGCCGAGCAGTACTTC. It is translated as CASSVGEAEQYF.

This clone was seen more than once but under ten times. The chain couples TRBV30 to TRBJ2-7, with D perhaps TRBD1 (5 bases). This CDR3 spans 11 amino acids. Germline CDR1 reads GTSNPN; CDR2 reads SVGIG (reference sequence). V was cut by 3 bases and J by 3 bases, with 6 bases left in between. CDR3 region: CAWRDIYEQYF. CDR3 nucleotides: TGTGCCTGGAGGGACATCTACGAGCAGTACTTC.

The chain combines TRBV11-2 with TRBJ1-1; D unresolved. This CDR3 has 14 residues. Germline V gives CDR1 SGHAT, CDR2 FQNNGV. The V gene lost 1 base and the J gene lost 6 bases, with 12 bases spanning the gap. DNA of the CDR3: TGTGCCAGCAGCTTAGCCGACTGGACTCCTGAAGCTTTCTTT. Protein: CASSLADWTPEAFF.

As for this clone: The sample carries other DNA sequences with the same CDR3. The rearrangement links TRBV5-1 to TRBJ2-7; 10 bases align to TRBD2. The germline gives CDR1 SGHRS, CDR2 YFSETQ. The CDR3 extends over 15 amino acids. The V segment lost 0 bases and the J segment 7 bases; nucleotides outside the gene matches: 7. The CDR3, as DNA: TGCGCCAGCAGCTTGGGGCTAGCGGGAGTGGGGGAGCAGTACTTC. Translating gives CASSLGLAGVGEQYF.

CDR3 DNA sequence: TGTGCCATCAGCCGGGACAGTTATCAGCCCCAGCATTTT. Its translation is CAISRDSYQPQHF. The chain carries TRBV10-3 and TRBJ1-5, with 7 bases lining up with TRBD1. The germline CDR1 and CDR2 sequences are ENHRY and SYGVKD. The CDR3 sequence is 13 residues long. The J segment lost 5 bases and the V segment lost 6 bases, leaving 4 bases of the junction unmatched.

The chain links TRBV4-1 to TRBJ1-3, with D perhaps matching TRBD1 (6 bases). V was clipped by 1 base and J by 5 bases, with 9 bases between them. CDR3 size: 14 residues. Germline loops: CDR1 MGHRA, CDR2 YSYEKL. In nucleotides, the CDR3 is TGCGCCAGCAGCCAAGGCCAGGGGCGAAACACCATATATTTT. Its protein is CASSQGQGRNTIYF.

The chain links TRBV9 to TRBJ1-5; D not certain. The V gene lost 0 bases and the J gene lost 0 bases, with 7 bases spanning the gap. CDR3 size: 15 residues. CDR1 and CDR2 from the germline V gene are SGDLS and YYNGEE. CDR3 sequence reads: CASSVAGDSNQPQHF. The CDR3 nucleotides read TGTGCCAGCAGCGTAGCCGGAGATAGCAATCAGCCCCAGCATTTT.